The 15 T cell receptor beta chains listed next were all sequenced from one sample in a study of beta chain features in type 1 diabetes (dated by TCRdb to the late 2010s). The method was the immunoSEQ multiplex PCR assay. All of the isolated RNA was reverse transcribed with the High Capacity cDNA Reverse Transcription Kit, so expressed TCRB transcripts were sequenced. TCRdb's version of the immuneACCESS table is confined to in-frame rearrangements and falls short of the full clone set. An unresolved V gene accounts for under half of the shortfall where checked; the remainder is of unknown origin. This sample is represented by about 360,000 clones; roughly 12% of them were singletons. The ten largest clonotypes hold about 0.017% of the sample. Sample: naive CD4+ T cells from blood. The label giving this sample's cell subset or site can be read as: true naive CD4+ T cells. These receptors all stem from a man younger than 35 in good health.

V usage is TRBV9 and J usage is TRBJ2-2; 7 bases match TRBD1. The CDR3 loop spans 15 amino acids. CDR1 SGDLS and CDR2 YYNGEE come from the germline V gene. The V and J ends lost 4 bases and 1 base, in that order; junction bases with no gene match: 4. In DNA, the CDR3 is TGTGCCAGCAGCACACGGACAGGGAACACCGGGGAGCTGTTTTTT. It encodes CASSTRTGNTGELFF.

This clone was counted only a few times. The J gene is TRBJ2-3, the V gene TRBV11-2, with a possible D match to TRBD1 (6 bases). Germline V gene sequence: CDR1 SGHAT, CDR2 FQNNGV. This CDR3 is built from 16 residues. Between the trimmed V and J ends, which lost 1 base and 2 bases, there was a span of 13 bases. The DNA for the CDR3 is TGTGCCAGCAGCTTAGGTTTCCAGGGGCACACAGATACGCAGTATTTT. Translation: CASSLGFQGHTDTQYF. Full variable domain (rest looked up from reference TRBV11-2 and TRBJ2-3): EAGVAQSPRYKIIEKRQSVAFWCNPISGHATLYWYQQILGQGPKLLIQFQNNGVVDDSQLPKDRFSAERLKGVDSTLKIQPAKLEDSAVYLCASSLGFQGHTDTQYFGPGTRLTVL.

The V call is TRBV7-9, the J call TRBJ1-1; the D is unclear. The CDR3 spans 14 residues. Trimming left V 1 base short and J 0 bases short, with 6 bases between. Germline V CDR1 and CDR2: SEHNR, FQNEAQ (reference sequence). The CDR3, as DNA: TGTGCCAGCAGCTTAGGTTTCATGAACACTGAAGCTTTCTTT. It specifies CASSLGFMNTEAFF.

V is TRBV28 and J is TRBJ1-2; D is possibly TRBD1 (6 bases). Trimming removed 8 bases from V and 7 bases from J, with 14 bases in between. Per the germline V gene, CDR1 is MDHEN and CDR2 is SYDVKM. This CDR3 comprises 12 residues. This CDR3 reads CASGAGVGGYTF. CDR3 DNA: TGTGCCAGCGGTGCAGGGGTTGGTGGCTACACCTTC.

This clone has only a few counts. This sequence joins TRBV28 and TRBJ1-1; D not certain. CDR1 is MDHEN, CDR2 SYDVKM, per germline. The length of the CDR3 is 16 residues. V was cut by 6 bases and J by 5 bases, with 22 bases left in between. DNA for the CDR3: TGTGCCAGCAGCCTGGCCGGGGAGGTAGGACTTACTGAAGCTTTCTTT. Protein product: CASSLAGEVGLTEAFF. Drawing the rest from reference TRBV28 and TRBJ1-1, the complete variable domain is DVKVTQSSRYLVKRTGEKVFLECVQDMDHENMFWYRQDPGLGLRLIYFSYDVKMKEKGDIPEGYSVSREKKERFSLILESASTNQTSMYLCASSLAGEVGLTEAFFGQGTRLTVV.

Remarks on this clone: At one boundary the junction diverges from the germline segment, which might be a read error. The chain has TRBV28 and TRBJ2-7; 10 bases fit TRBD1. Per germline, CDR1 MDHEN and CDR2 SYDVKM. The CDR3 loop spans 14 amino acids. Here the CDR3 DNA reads TGTGCCAGCAGGACAGGGGGCTCTTCCTACAAGCAGTACTTC. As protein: CASRTGGSSYKQYF.

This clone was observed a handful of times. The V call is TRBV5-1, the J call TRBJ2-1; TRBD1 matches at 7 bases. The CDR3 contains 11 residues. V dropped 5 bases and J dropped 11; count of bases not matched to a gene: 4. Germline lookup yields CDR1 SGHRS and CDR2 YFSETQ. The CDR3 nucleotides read TGCGCCAGCAGGGAACAGGGGAAGCAGTTCTTC. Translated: CASREQGKQFF.

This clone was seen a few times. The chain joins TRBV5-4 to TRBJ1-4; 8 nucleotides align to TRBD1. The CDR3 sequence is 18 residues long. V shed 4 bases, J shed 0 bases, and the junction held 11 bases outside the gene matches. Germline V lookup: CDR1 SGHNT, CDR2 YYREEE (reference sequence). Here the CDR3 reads CASSPAGQASATNEKLFF. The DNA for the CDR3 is TGTGCCAGCAGCCCCGCGGGACAGGCGTCCGCAACTAATGAAAAACTGTTTTTT.

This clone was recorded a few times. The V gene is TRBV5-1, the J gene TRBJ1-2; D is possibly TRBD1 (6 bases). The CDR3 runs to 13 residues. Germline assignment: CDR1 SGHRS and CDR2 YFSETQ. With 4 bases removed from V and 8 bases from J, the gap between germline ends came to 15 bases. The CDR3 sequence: CASSPLRTDGYTF. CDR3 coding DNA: TGCGCCAGCAGCCCACTGCGGACAGACGGCTACACCTTC.

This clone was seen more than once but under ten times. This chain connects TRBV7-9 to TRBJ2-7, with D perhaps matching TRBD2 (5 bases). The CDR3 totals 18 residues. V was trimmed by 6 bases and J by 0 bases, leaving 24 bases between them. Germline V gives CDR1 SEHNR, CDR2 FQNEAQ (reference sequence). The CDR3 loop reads CASSTRTGKQTSSYEQYF. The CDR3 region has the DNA TGTGCCAGCAGTACGAGAACGGGAAAACAGACAAGCTCCTACGAGCAGTACTTC.

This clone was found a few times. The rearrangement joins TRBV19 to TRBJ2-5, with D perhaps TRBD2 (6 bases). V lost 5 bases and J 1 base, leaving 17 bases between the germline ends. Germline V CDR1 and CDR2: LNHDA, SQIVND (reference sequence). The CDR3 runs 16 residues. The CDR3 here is CASSLRNAGIQETQYF. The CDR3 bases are TGTGCCAGTAGTTTACGAAATGCGGGGATCCAAGAGACCCAGTACTTC.

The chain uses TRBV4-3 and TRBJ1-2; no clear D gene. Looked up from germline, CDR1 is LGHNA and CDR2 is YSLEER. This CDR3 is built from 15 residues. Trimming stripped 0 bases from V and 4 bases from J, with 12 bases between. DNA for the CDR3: TGCGCCAGCAGCCAAGATAACGCCAACATCTATGGCTACACCTTC. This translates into CASSQDNANIYGYTF.

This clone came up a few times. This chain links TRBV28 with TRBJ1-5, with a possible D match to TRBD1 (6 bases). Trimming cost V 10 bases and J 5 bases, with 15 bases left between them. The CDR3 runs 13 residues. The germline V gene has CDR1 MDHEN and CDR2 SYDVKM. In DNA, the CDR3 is TGTGCCACCAAGACAGGCGGCGATCAGCCCCAGCATTTT. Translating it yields CATKTGGDQPQHF.

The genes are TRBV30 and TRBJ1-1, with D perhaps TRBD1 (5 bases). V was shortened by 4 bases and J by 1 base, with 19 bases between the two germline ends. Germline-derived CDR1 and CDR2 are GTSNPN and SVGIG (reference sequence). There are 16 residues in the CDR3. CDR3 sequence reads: CAWIIHPGEGNTEAFF. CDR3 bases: TGTGCCTGGATTATACACCCGGGGGAGGGGAACACTGAAGCTTTCTTT.

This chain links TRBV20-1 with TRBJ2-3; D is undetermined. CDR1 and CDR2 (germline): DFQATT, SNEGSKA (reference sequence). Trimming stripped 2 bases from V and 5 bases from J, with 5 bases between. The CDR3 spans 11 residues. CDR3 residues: CSARSLDTQYF. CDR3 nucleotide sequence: TGCAGTGCTAGAAGCCTAGATACGCAGTATTTT.